Below, 24 T cell receptor beta chains from the same sample are listed, as sequenced in a study of T-cell reconstitution after alpha-beta-depleted transplantation in children. As it was prepared, the TCRbeta library received unique molecular identifiers. TCRdb reprocessed the PCR reads via MiXCR and lists one record per CDR3 protein. The sample consists of roughly 350,000 distinct CDR3 sequences, 10% of them appearing once. The sample here was PBMCs from the stem cell graft donor, taken from the stem cell graft. These TCRs come from a human donor who donated a stem cell graft to a child with acute lymphoblastic leukemia.

In this sample, this clonotype turned up a few times. The chain links TRBV14 to TRBJ1-2; D remains unclear. The length of the CDR3 is 12 residues. CDR1 is SGHDN and CDR2 is FVKESK in the germline V gene. V was clipped by 1 base and J by 8 bases, with 8 bases between them. The CDR3 DNA reads as TGTGCCAGCAGCCAAGGGACGAGGGGCTACACCTTC. This translates into CASSQGTRGYTF.

The sample holds many counts of this clonotype. V gene TRBV7-2 combines with J gene TRBJ2-7, with TRBD2 identical over 14 bases. Germline values: CDR1 SGHTA, CDR2 FQGNSA. With V trimmed by 0 bases and J by 3 bases, 10 bases remained unmatched. The CDR3 has 19 residues. The CDR3 sequence: CASSLAPGLAGVNLYEQYF. In nucleotides, the CDR3 is TGTGCCAGCAGCTTAGCACCGGGACTAGCGGGAGTAAATCTCTACGAGCAGTACTTC.

This clonotype was observed a few times. The rearrangement uses TRBV3-1 and TRBJ2-7; 7 bases line up with TRBD1. V lost 4 bases, J lost 6 bases, and 9 bases stayed unmatched. This CDR3 comprises 14 residues. In germline, CDR1 is LGHDT, CDR2 YNNKEL (reference sequence). In DNA form, the CDR3 reads TGTGCCAGCAGCCCCCCGACAGGGAGCTCCGAGCAGTACTTC. This codes for CASSPPTGSSEQYF.

There are a few counts of this clonotype. The chain combines TRBV7-9 with TRBJ2-3; 7 bases line up with TRBD2. Germline trimming cut 2 bases from V and 2 bases from J; bases unmatched to any gene: 7. This CDR3 contains 16 residues. Germline V gene data show CDR1 as SEHNR and CDR2 as FQNEAQ (reference sequence). CDR3 in DNA: TGTGCCAGCAGCTTATTGTCGGGAGGCACCACAGATACGCAGTATTTT. This translates into CASSLLSGGTTDTQYF.

V is TRBV4-3 and J is TRBJ2-3; 10 positions match TRBD2. The trim removed 4 bases at V and 4 bases at J, leaving 8 bases unmatched. The CDR3 contains 16 residues. Germline CDR1 LGHNA, CDR2 YSLEER. DNA for the CDR3: TGCGCCAGCAGCCTAGATGGGCTAGCGGGAGCAGATACGCAGTATTTT. Encoded protein: CASSLDGLAGADTQYF.

This clonotype was detected ten times or more. The chain uses TRBV10-3 and TRBJ2-3; D possibly matches TRBD1 or TRBD2 (5 bases each). The CDR3 runs to 15 residues. Trimming took 0 bases from V and 3 from J, leaving 10 bases between them. Germline CDR1 is ENHRY and CDR2 is SYGVKD. CDR3 region: CAISESGDKTDTQYF. CDR3 nucleotides: TGTGCCATCAGTGAGTCGGGGGATAAGACAGATACGCAGTATTTT.

There are many counts of this clonotype. The chain joins TRBV7-9 to TRBJ1-6; no clear D. Per germline, CDR1 SEHNR and CDR2 FQNEAQ (reference sequence). The CDR3 totals 12 residues. Trimming left V 1 base short and J 11 bases short, with 6 bases between. CDR3 nucleotide sequence: TGTGCCAGCAGCTTAGACGGAACACCCCTCCACTTT. Translating it yields CASSLDGTPLHF. Looking up the rest from reference TRBV7-9 and TRBJ1-6 gives the full variable domain: DTGVSQNPRHKITKRGQNVTFRCDPISEHNRLYWYRQTLGQGPEFLTYFQNEAQLEKSRLLSDRFSAERPKGSFSTLEIQRTEQGDSAMYLCASSLDGTPLHFGNGTRLTVT.

This clonotype showed up just a few times. The chain couples TRBV12-5 to TRBJ2-3, with D possibly TRBD2 on 6 matching bases. The CDR3 is 12 amino acids. The germline CDR1 and CDR2 sequences are LGHNT and FRNRAP. The V gene lost 5 bases and the J gene lost 8 bases, with 11 bases spanning the gap. The CDR3 spells CASGPEGTTQYF. CDR3 DNA: TGTGCTAGTGGTCCGGAGGGGACTACGCAGTATTTT. The whole variable domain, filled in from reference TRBV12-5 and TRBJ2-3, reads DARVTQTPRHKVTEMGQEVTMRCQPILGHNTVFWYRQTMMQGLELLAYFRNRAPLDDSGMPKDRFSAEMPDATLATLKIQPSEPRDSAVYFCASGPEGTTQYFGPGTRLTVL.

This clonotype has only a few counts. J is TRBJ2-1 and V is TRBV2, with 7 bases aligning to TRBD2. The CDR3 loop spans 14 amino acids. CDR1 is SNHLY, CDR2 FYNNEI, per germline. Trimming cost V 10 bases and J 5 bases; bases outside gene matches: 11. The DNA of the CDR3 is TGTGCCACTCGGGAGGCTAGCGGAAACAATGAGCAGTTCTTC. As protein: CATREASGNNEQFF.

This clonotype was detected only a few times. This chain uses TRBV29-1 with TRBJ2-1; tentatively, D is TRBD1 (6 bases). V was clipped by 4 bases and J by 6 bases, with 16 bases between them. Germline loops: CDR1 SQVTM, CDR2 ANQGSEA. This CDR3 has 14 residues. CDR3 in DNA: TGCAGCGTTGCCCCACAGGGTTCTCTCAATGAGCAGTTCTTC. Its protein product is CSVAPQGSLNEQFF.

This clonotype was observed a few times. V is TRBV2 and J is TRBJ1-5; a weak D match, TRBD1 (5 bases). CDR3 length: 14 residues. Germline V CDR1 and CDR2: SNHLY, FYNNEI. The ends were cut back, 7 bases at V and 2 bases at J, with 12 bases in the middle. CDR3 bases: TGTGCCAGCACGACGGGGCTGGGCAATCAGCCCCAGCATTTT. This sequence encodes CASTTGLGNQPQHF.

This clonotype turned up a few times. The chain couples TRBV7-8 to TRBJ2-7, with 13 positions matching TRBD2. V was clipped by 1 base and J by 3 bases; unmatched bases: 3. CDR3 length: 16 amino acids. CDR1 SGHVS and CDR2 FQNEAQ come from the germline V gene. The CDR3 bases are TGTGCCAGCAGCTTAGGGGGGACTAGCGGGGTCTACGAGCAGTACTTC. This gives the protein CASSLGGTSGVYEQYF.

This clonotype has a count of ten or more. The chain links TRBV28 to TRBJ2-5; 9 nucleotides match TRBD1. Per germline, CDR1 MDHEN and CDR2 SYDVKM. CDR3 length: 14 amino acids. Trimming cost V 5 bases and J 5 bases; bases outside gene matches: 6. The CDR3 sequence is CASSEQGAGETQYF. The DNA for the CDR3 is TGTGCCAGCAGTGAACAGGGGGCTGGTGAGACCCAGTACTTC. Full variable domain (missing parts from reference TRBV28 and TRBJ2-5): DVKVTQSSRYLVKRTGEKVFLECVQDMDHENMFWYRQDPGLGLRLIYFSYDVKMKEKGDIPEGYSVSREKKERFSLILESASTNQTSMYLCASSEQGAGETQYFGPGTRLLVL.

This clonotype was recorded a few times. This rearrangement joins TRBV5-4 to TRBJ2-3; D might be TRBD2 (6 bases). Germline V gives CDR1 SGHNT, CDR2 YYREEE (reference sequence). Trimming removed 4 bases from V and 3 bases from J, with 18 bases in between. There are 16 residues in the CDR3. CDR3 bases: TGTGCCAGCAGCCCCGGGGTGACCGGGGGTACAGATACGCAGTATTTT. Amino acids: CASSPGVTGGTDTQYF. Using reference TRBV5-4 and TRBJ2-3 for the parts outside the CDR3, the full variable domain is ETGVTQSPTHLIKTRGQQVTLRCSSQSGHNTVSWYQQALGQGPQFIFQYYREEENGRGNFPPRFSGLQFPNYSSELNVNALELDDSALYLCASSPGVTGGTDTQYFGPGTRLTVL.

Remarks on this clonotype: One junction end does not reproduce the germline sequence, and a read error may be involved. The gene calls are TRBV7-7 and TRBJ2-2, with D perhaps TRBD1 (5 bases). Germline assignment: CDR1 SSHAT and CDR2 FNYEAQ (reference sequence). The CDR3 is made up of 15 amino acids. DNA of the CDR3: TGTGCTAGCAGCTCCCAATCTCAGGGATCCGGGGAGCTGTTTTTT. This codes for CASSSQSQGSGELFF.

This clonotype was recorded a few times. V usage is TRBV20-1 and J usage is TRBJ2-7; D gene uncertain. CDR1 and CDR2 from the germline V gene are DFQATT and SNEGSKA (reference sequence). Trimming removed 2 bases at V and 3 bases at J, with 8 bases between. The CDR3 is made up of 12 amino acids. The CDR3 bases are TGCAGTGCTAGAACAGACGGCTACGAGCAGTACTTC. It is translated as CSARTDGYEQYF.

This clonotype was detected a few times. The chain carries TRBV5-6 and TRBJ2-5; D may be TRBD1 (5 bases). V was trimmed by 0 bases and J by 3 bases, leaving 9 bases between them. The length of the CDR3 is 14 residues. Germline CDR1 SGHDT, CDR2 YYEEEE. CDR3 coding DNA: TGTGCCAGCAGCTTGGCCCAGGGAAAAGAGACCCAGTACTTC. Its protein product is CASSLAQGKETQYF.

CDR3 nucleotide sequence: TGTGCCAGCAGCCTCCGGGACTGGGGAGAGACCCAGTACTTC. It translates to CASSLRDWGETQYF. This chain links TRBV5-6 with TRBJ2-5; D perhaps matches TRBD2 (6 bases). This CDR3 contains 14 residues. Trimming cost V 4 bases and J 4 bases, with 14 bases left between them. CDR1 SGHDT and CDR2 YYEEEE come from the germline V gene.

This clonotype appeared a few times. The CDR3 loop reads CASSSHSGYEQYF. The DNA for the CDR3 is TGTGCCAGCAGTTCGCACAGTGGCTACGAGCAGTACTTC. This chain connects TRBV6-2 or TRBV6-3 to TRBJ2-7; D ambiguous. The CDR3 is 13 amino acids. V shed 4 bases and J shed 3 bases, with 10 bases lying between them. The germline V gene has CDR1 MNHEY and CDR2 SVGEGT.

The rearrangement uses TRBV11-2 and TRBJ2-4; D gene ambiguous. Germline V lookup: CDR1 SGHAT, CDR2 FQNNGV. This CDR3 region has 13 residues. Trimming shortened V by 0 bases and J by 9 bases, and 9 bases separated the two germline ends. The CDR3 nucleotides read TGTGCCAGCAGCTTAGACTCGGCAGGCATTCAGTACTTC. Amino acids: CASSLDSAGIQYF.

In this sample, this clonotype turned up a few times. This chain connects TRBV28 to TRBJ2-3; 13 bases agree with TRBD2. With 6 bases clipped from V and 5 bases from J, the junction kept 8 bases outside the gene matches. The germline V gene has CDR1 MDHEN and CDR2 SYDVKM. The CDR3 totals 16 residues. In nucleotides, the CDR3 is TGTGCCAGCAGCTTAAGGACTAGCGGGGGAGGAGATACGCAGTATTTT. This encodes CASSLRTSGGGDTQYF.

This clonotype has only a few counts. V and J are TRBV9 and TRBJ2-1; 7 positions match TRBD2. Per the germline V gene, CDR1 is SGDLS and CDR2 is YYNGEE. CDR3 length: 16 amino acids. V lost 0 bases and J lost 9; bases outside the gene matches: 12. In DNA, the CDR3 is TGTGCCAGCAGCGTAGCGGCTAGCGGAACGTTTGGTGAGCAGTTCTTC. Translating it yields CASSVAASGTFGEQFF.

This clonotype was seen more than once but under ten times. The V gene is TRBV3-1, the J gene TRBJ2-1, with 10 bases that match TRBD1. Trimming took 5 bases from V and 2 from J; bases not matched to a gene: 9. The CDR3 is made up of 17 amino acids. The germline V gene encodes CDR1 LGHDT and CDR2 YNNKEL (reference sequence). The CDR3 sequence is CASSNPRDRGTYNEQFF. In DNA form, the CDR3 reads TGTGCCAGCAGCAACCCCCGGGACAGGGGCACCTACAATGAGCAGTTCTTC.

This rearrangement joins TRBV4-2 to TRBJ1-5, with a possible D match to TRBD1 (6 bases). CDR3 length equals 19 residues. Germline loops: CDR1 LGHNA, CDR2 YNFKEQ. Trimming left V 1 base short and J 4 bases short, with 23 bases between. The CDR3, as DNA: TGTGCCAGCAGCCAAGGGGGGGGCTCGGTCCGATTACTTAATCAGCCCCAGCATTTT. Translation gives CASSQGGGSVRLLNQPQHF.